Sequencing of this T cell receptor (beta chain) was carried out in a study of blood T cell repertoires in COVID-19. Turning to the study itself: Sites across the United States, Italy and Spain contributed samples from acute and convalescent COVID-19. Sample material is recorded as cDNA or gDNA derived from T cells, B-cell-depleted T cells, or PBMCs.

The CDR3 covers 14 residues. Germline V CDR1 and CDR2: SNHLY, FYNNEI. Trimming removed 6 bases from V and 7 bases from J, with 18 bases in between. In the source study's methods: Counts of nucleated cells, estimated from reference gene primer amplification, were obtained. Generated by immunoSEQ multiplex PCR, the TCRdb table keeps only in-frame clones and is missing some. V and J calls and clone size follow that table, whereas D and trimming were derived from the DNA. The sample has 80,000 to 100,000 clones, under 90% seen once. The J gene is TRBJ1-2, the V gene TRBV2; possible D gene TRBD1, 5 bases. The source material was peripheral blood. This clonotype was obtained from a human donor with active COVID-19. The donor label of this sample is uncertain. The DNA of the CDR3 is TGTGCCAGCAGCGAGGACACACCAACGGGTGGCTACACCTTC. Protein product: CASSEDTPTGGYTF.